This TCR beta chain was identified during a study of T cells in Graves' hyperthyroidism and ophthalmopathy. Broader study findings: It was a median around 6 months before onset that the model predicted ophthalmopathy. Clonotypes that were expanded in thyroid above 0.001 mostly appeared in blood too.

Per the germline V gene, CDR1 is LNHDA and CDR2 is SQIVND (reference sequence). V shed 7 bases and J 3 bases; nucleotides not matched to a gene: 4. The CDR3 spans 14 residues. It was RNA transcripts that yielded the amplified TCR beta CDR3 regions. Researchers ran a first-round RT-PCR on the TCR CDR3 using the HTBI primer set. TCRdb ran MiXCR on the multiplex PCR reads and lists one entry per CDR3 protein. The sample has 450,000 to 500,000 distinct CDR3 sequences; around a fifth are singletons. Notes on this clonotype: As yet, its antigen is unknown.

Specimen: blood. The sequence was collected from a woman between 70 and 85 years old with Graves' ophthalmopathy. This chain uses TRBV19 with TRBJ2-7; 12 bases align to TRBD1. The CDR3 reads CASMGQGAVYEQYF. DNA of the CDR3: TGTGCCAGTATGGGACAGGGGGCAGTCTACGAGCAGTACTTC.